These 11 T cell receptor beta chains share one sample of origin, sequenced in a study of technical replicates of blood from a handful of donors. Produced via immunoSEQ multiplex PCR; TCRdb's table is partial and in-frame only. The profile covers roughly 60,000 clones, with roughly 91% appearing a single time and approximately 4% taken by the ten largest. Material: PBMCs. The receptors were sampled from a human donor in good health. Some clones in this sample may be carry-over from other donors' samples.

Only one count was recorded for this clone. V usage is TRBV6-5 and J usage is TRBJ2-1, with TRBD2 matching 7 bases. Trimming took 5 bases from V and 10 from J; bases not matched to a gene: 11. The CDR3 spans 14 residues. Germline-derived CDR1 and CDR2 are MNHEY and SVGAGI. The CDR3, as DNA: TGTGCCAGCAGTCGGGCGCGCGGGAGTAGGGAGCAGTTCTTC. Translated: CASSRARGSREQFF.

This sequence joins TRBV5-1 and TRBJ2-5; 7 nucleotides agree with TRBD2. The J call is doubtful: the DNA matches TRBJ2-7 better. This CDR3 contains 15 residues. The germline gives CDR1 SGHRS, CDR2 YFSETQ. As DNA, the CDR3 is TGCGCCAGCAGCGCGGGGGTGTTACTTATCTACGAGCAGTACTTC. It translates to CASSAGVLLIYEQYF.

The chain uses TRBV12-5 and TRBJ1-1; D is possibly TRBD1 (6 bases). CDR1 and CDR2 from the germline V gene are LGHNT and FRNRAP. Trimming took 5 bases from V and 5 from J, leaving 18 bases between them. This CDR3 comprises 15 residues. The CDR3 DNA reads TGTGCTAGTGGTCTCACCAGGGGTCGGGTAACTGAAGCTTTCTTT. This codes for CASGLTRGRVTEAFF.

This chain links TRBV6-5 with TRBJ1-1; no definite D call. CDR1 and CDR2 (germline): MNHEY, SVGAGI. The CDR3 is made up of 13 amino acids. The V end lost 5 bases, the J end lost 5 bases, and 12 bases lay between the germline ends. CDR3 loop: CASSMLGGTEAFF. Written as DNA, the CDR3 is TGTGCCAGCAGTATGCTGGGAGGGACTGAAGCTTTCTTT.

V is TRBV6-4 and J is TRBJ2-3; 12 bases match TRBD2. V gave up 6 bases and J gave up 4 bases; unmatched junction bases: 8. This CDR3 is built from 16 residues. The germline gives CDR1 MRHNA, CDR2 SNTAGT. The CDR3: CASRETGTSGPDTQYF. DNA for the CDR3: TGTGCCAGCAGGGAAACCGGGACTAGCGGGCCAGATACGCAGTATTTT.

The rearrangement joins TRBV9 to TRBJ1-2; the D is unclear. This CDR3 spans 14 amino acids. Germline CDR1 is SGDLS and CDR2 is YYNGEE. Trimming removed 0 bases from V and 2 bases from J, with 8 bases in between. The CDR3 here is CASSVALDNYGYTF. CDR3 in DNA: TGTGCCAGCAGCGTAGCTCTAGACAACTATGGCTACACCTTC.

The V and J genes are TRBV7-8 and TRBJ2-5; D perhaps matches TRBD2 (6 bases). Germline CDR1 and CDR2: SGHVS and FQNEAQ. There are 15 residues in the CDR3. The V and J ends lost 5 bases and 3 bases respectively, with 16 bases between them. CDR3 coding DNA: TGTGCCAGCAGCCCTATAGCGGACCTTAAAGAGACCCAGTACTTC. Translated, it gives CASSPIADLKETQYF.

V gene TRBV4-3 combines with J gene TRBJ2-7, with 7 bases aligning to TRBD1. Germline V CDR1 and CDR2: LGHNA, YSLEER. This CDR3 comprises 17 residues. V was pared by 1 base and J by 2 bases, with 11 bases of the junction left unmatched. CDR3 amino acids: CASSQGSGTGAAYEQYF. The DNA of the CDR3 is TGCGCCAGCAGCCAAGGCTCTGGAACAGGGGCCGCCTACGAGCAGTACTTC.

The chain links TRBV7-9 to TRBJ2-1; the D gene is possibly TRBD2 (6 bases). This CDR3 is built from 14 residues. Germline CDR1 and CDR2: SEHNR and FQNEAQ (reference sequence). V lost 0 bases and J 7 bases, leaving 10 bases between the germline ends. CDR3 amino acids: CASSLARESNEQFF. Here the CDR3 DNA reads TGTGCCAGCAGCTTAGCGCGGGAAAGTAATGAGCAGTTCTTC.

This chain joins TRBV4-1 and TRBJ2-1, with D maybe TRBD2 (6 bases). The CDR3 contains 15 residues. Trimming shortened V by 2 bases and J by 9 bases, and 17 bases separated the two germline ends. CDR1 is MGHRA, CDR2 YSYEKL, per germline. As DNA, the CDR3 is TGCGCCAGCAGCCAACTTTCCGGGGGAGCAAGTGAGCAGTTCTTC. Protein product: CASSQLSGGASEQFF.

The rearrangement uses TRBV2 and TRBJ1-1; D not certain. CDR1 SNHLY and CDR2 FYNNEI come from the germline V gene. Trimming removed 6 bases at V and 9 bases at J, with 11 bases between. The CDR3 sequence is 11 residues long. CDR3 protein: CASSEGGKAFF. The CDR3 region has the DNA TGTGCCAGCAGCGAGGGAGGGAAAGCTTTCTTT. The complete variable domain, with remaining parts taken from reference TRBV2 and TRBJ1-1, reads EPEVTQTPSHQVTQMGQEVILRCVPISNHLYFYWYRQILGQKVEFLVSFYNNEISEKSEIFDDQFSVERPDGSNFTLKIRSTKLEDSAMYFCASSEGGKAFFGQGTRLTVV.